The 26 T cell receptor beta chains below all came from one sample that was sequenced in a study of Ad26.COV2.S vaccination and SARS-CoV-2 variants (dated by TCRdb to about 2021). The sample's treatment or condition label is to be understood as: around 19 received Ad26.COV2.S at low or high dose, single or two shots; 5 received placebo; per-sample allocation not given. Repertoires of vaccine and placebo recipients were sequenced from samples taken on day 63 after the first injection. Library method: the immunoSEQ multiplex PCR assay. What TCRdb holds here is the immuneACCESS table cut down to in-frame rearrangements. Part of the clones is not present; checked against another copy, under half of the missing clones reflect an unresolved V gene, and the others are unexplained. The sample profile shows more than 300,000 clones; around 90% of them were found once. The top ten hold 6.4% of the sample.

The sample was peripheral blood, taken in a trial of Ad26.COV2.S vaccine versus placebo. The receptors here all came from a person between 18 and 65 years old who received the Ad26.COV2.S COVID-19 vaccine or a placebo.

The chain carries TRBV7-3 and TRBJ2-1, with 7 bases identical to TRBD2. V was clipped by 1 base and J by 0 bases; unmatched bases: 9. There are 18 residues in the CDR3. Germline CDR1 and CDR2: SGHTA and FQGTGA. DNA for the CDR3: TGTGCCAGCAGCTTAATTTGGTCCGGGACTACCTCCTACAATGAGCAGTTCTTC. It is translated as CASSLIWSGTTSYNEQFF.

V usage is TRBV4-1 and J usage is TRBJ1-6; weak D call: TRBD1 (6 bases). In germline, CDR1 is MGHRA, CDR2 YSYEKL. V lost 4 bases to trimming and J lost 7 bases, with 14 bases between them. The CDR3 sequence is 15 residues long. CDR3 in DNA: TGCGCCAGCAGCCCAGGGGCAGGGAAGAATTCACCCCTCCACTTT. This translates into CASSPGAGKNSPLHF.

V gene TRBV2 combines with J gene TRBJ1-4, with D maybe TRBD1 (5 bases). Trimming took 7 bases from V and 4 from J, leaving 13 bases between them. There are 14 residues in the CDR3. The germline CDR1 and CDR2 sequences are SNHLY and FYNNEI. CDR3 residues: CASKRDRGNEKLFF. CDR3 coding DNA: TGTGCCAGCAAAAGAGACAGAGGTAATGAAAAACTGTTTTTT.

The V and J genes are TRBV30 and TRBJ2-3; TRBD2 aligns across 9 bases. Germline V lookup: CDR1 GTSNPN, CDR2 SVGIG (reference sequence). V dropped 4 bases and J dropped 9; count of bases not matched to a gene: 14. This CDR3 spans 15 amino acids. CDR3 in amino acids: CAWKTAGGLGGTQYF. In nucleotides, the CDR3 is TGTGCCTGGAAAACGGCGGGAGGGTTGGGGGGAACGCAGTATTTT.

The chain is built from TRBV7-8 and TRBJ2-2; 15 bases are shared with TRBD2. Germline V gives CDR1 SGHVS, CDR2 FQNEAQ. This CDR3 region has 18 residues. The V segment lost 5 bases and the J segment 5 bases; nucleotides outside the gene matches: 9. The CDR3 region is CASSRGLAGGLRTGELFF. Here the CDR3 DNA reads TGTGCCAGCAGCCGCGGACTAGCGGGGGGGTTACGGACCGGGGAGCTGTTTTTT.

The rearrangement joins TRBV27 to TRBJ1-5; D unresolved. The V gene's germline CDR1 is MNHEY and CDR2 SMNVEV (reference sequence). Trimming removed 3 bases at V and 1 base at J, with 10 bases between. The CDR3 covers 15 residues. The CDR3 loop reads CASSLVALSNQPQHF. In DNA form, the CDR3 reads TGTGCCAGCAGTTTGGTGGCCTTAAGCAATCAGCCCCAGCATTTT.

The CDR3 loop reads CASSFRLAEPTDTQYF. The CDR3 DNA sequence: TGTGCCAGCAGCTTTCGGCTAGCGGAGCCCACAGATACGCAGTATTTT. The genes are TRBV13 and TRBJ2-3, with 7 bases fitting TRBD2. J was trimmed by 2 bases and V by 3 bases; bases with no gene match: 8. The CDR3 length is 16 residues. Per germline, CDR1 PRHDT and CDR2 FYEKMQ (reference sequence). Supplemented by reference TRBV13 and TRBJ2-3, the full variable domain reads AAGVIQSPRHLIKEKRETATLKCYPIPRHDTVYWYQQGPGQDPQFLISFYEKMQSDKGSIPDRFSAQQFSDYHSELNMSSLELGDSALYFCASSFRLAEPTDTQYFGPGTRLTVL.

The chain has TRBV5-4 and TRBJ1-2; 7 nucleotides line up with TRBD1. In germline, CDR1 is SGHNT, CDR2 YYREEE (reference sequence). The CDR3 covers 14 residues. V lost 0 bases to trimming and J lost 2 bases; unmatched junction nucleotides: 1. Written as DNA, the CDR3 is TGTGCCAGCAGCTTGGGGGACAGAAACTATGGCTACACCTTC. Amino acid sequence: CASSLGDRNYGYTF.

The chain couples TRBV19 to TRBJ2-1; 13 nucleotides align to TRBD2. V lost 4 bases, J lost 9 bases, and 9 bases stayed unmatched. The CDR3 runs 16 residues. The V gene's germline CDR1 is LNHDA and CDR2 SQIVND (reference sequence). CDR3 region: CASSTQLAGGPFEQFF. CDR3 DNA: TGTGCCAGTAGTACCCAACTAGCGGGGGGGCCTTTTGAGCAGTTCTTC.

This clone was recorded a few times. The chain has TRBV27 and TRBJ2-7, with 12 bases matching TRBD1. The CDR3 runs to 15 residues. With V trimmed by 2 bases and J by 4 bases, 3 bases remained unmatched. Germline CDR1 reads MNHEY; CDR2 reads SMNVEV (reference sequence). CDR3 bases: TGTGCCAGCAGTTTAGGGGACAGGGGGCTATACGAGCAGTACTTC. It specifies CASSLGDRGLYEQYF.

The V call is TRBV4-3, the J call TRBJ1-1; D gene ambiguous. Between the trimmed V and J ends, which lost 0 bases and 5 bases, there was a span of 10 bases. This CDR3 contains 14 residues. Germline V gene data show CDR1 as LGHNA and CDR2 as YSLEER. CDR3 coding DNA: TGCGCCAGCAGCCAAGACTCACAGATTACTGAAGCTTTCTTT. It yields the protein CASSQDSQITEAFF.

This clone was counted once. The rearrangement uses TRBV2 and TRBJ2-7, with D perhaps TRBD1 (6 bases). Germline V gene lookup returns CDR1 SNHLY and CDR2 FYNNEI. This CDR3 comprises 13 residues. V lost 8 bases and J 3 bases, leaving 14 bases between the germline ends. The CDR3 loop is CASAIGQFYEQYF. The DNA of the CDR3 is TGTGCCAGCGCGATAGGACAGTTCTACGAGCAGTACTTC.

This chain links TRBV6-4 with TRBJ2-2; 7 bases are shared with TRBD1. From germline, CDR1 is MRHNA and CDR2 SNTAGT. V shed 6 bases and J 4 bases; nucleotides not matched to a gene: 5. This CDR3 contains 14 residues. The CDR3 DNA follows: TGTGCCAGCAGCGACAGGGCGGGCACCGGGGAGCTGTTTTTT. Translated: CASSDRAGTGELFF.

This sequence joins TRBV6-5 and TRBJ2-1; 10 positions match TRBD1. CDR1 is MNHEY and CDR2 is SVGAGI in the germline V gene. Unmatched junction bases numbered 9, after V lost 6 bases and J lost 7 bases. CDR3 length equals 15 residues. In nucleotides, the CDR3 is TGTGCCAGCAGGGCCGGGACAGGGGTAGGGAATGAGCAGTTCTTC. Translation: CASRAGTGVGNEQFF.

The rearrangement joins TRBV6-5 to TRBJ2-2, with 8 bases identical to TRBD1. Germline CDR1 is MNHEY and CDR2 is SVGAGI. The CDR3 covers 15 residues. The junction had 6 bases not matched to a gene; V was cut back by 6 bases and J by 3 bases. CDR3 sequence (DNA): TGTGCCAGCAGGCTGACAGGGGTCGACACCGGGGAGCTGTTTTTT. Protein: CASRLTGVDTGELFF.

This chain uses TRBV12-5 with TRBJ1-2, with D uncertain. CDR1 is LGHNT, CDR2 FRNRAP, per germline. The CDR3 loop spans 14 amino acids. The ends were cut back, 3 bases at V and 4 bases at J, with 12 bases in the middle. The CDR3 DNA reads as TGTGCTAGTGGTTTTCACGAAGGAGCCTATGGCTACACCTTC. Translating it yields CASGFHEGAYGYTF. The full variable domain, its missing parts supplied by reference TRBV12-5 and TRBJ1-2, is DARVTQTPRHKVTEMGQEVTMRCQPILGHNTVFWYRQTMMQGLELLAYFRNRAPLDDSGMPKDRFSAEMPDATLATLKIQPSEPRDSAVYFCASGFHEGAYGYTFGSGTRLTVV.

The rearrangement joins TRBV5-5 to TRBJ2-7; D is perhaps TRBD2 (7 bases). CDR1 is SGHKS and CDR2 is YYEKEE in the germline V gene (reference sequence). V was pared by 3 bases and J by 4 bases, with 11 bases between. The CDR3 sequence is 13 residues long. CDR3 nucleotide sequence: TGTGCCAGCAGCTCGGGGGGCCCGTACGAGCAGTACTTC. It yields the protein CASSSGGPYEQYF.

The chain links TRBV7-3 to TRBJ1-6; D call uncertain. The CDR3 runs 15 residues. Trimming shortened V by 4 bases and J by 9 bases, and 16 bases separated the two germline ends. Germline CDR1 reads SGHTA; CDR2 reads FQGTGA. CDR3 bases: TGTGCCAGCAGCTGGAAGGGCCCATCTAGTTCACCCCTCCACTTT. Translating gives CASSWKGPSSSPLHF.

The genes are TRBV5-1 and TRBJ2-2; D call uncertain. Germline V gene sequence: CDR1 SGHRS, CDR2 YFSETQ. CDR3 size: 12 residues. The V gene lost 7 bases and the J gene lost 6 bases, with 10 bases spanning the gap. DNA of the CDR3: TGCGCCAGCGCCCAGGATGCCGGGGAGCTGTTTTTT. Translating it yields CASAQDAGELFF.

This clone turned up a few times. V gene TRBV6-2 or TRBV6-3 combines with J gene TRBJ2-3; 14 nucleotides agree with TRBD2. CDR3 length: 15 amino acids. The V segment lost 4 bases and the J segment 6 bases; nucleotides outside the gene matches: 3. CDR1 MNHEY and CDR2 SVGEGT come from the germline V gene. The DNA of the CDR3 is TGTGCCAGCAGTTCGACTAGCGGGGGGGCCGATACGCAGTATTTT. This translates into CASSSTSGGADTQYF.

The chain has TRBV25-1 and TRBJ2-7; maybe TRBD1 (5 bases). Between the trimmed V and J ends, which lost 3 bases and 6 bases, there was a span of 15 bases. Germline CDR1 is MGHDK and CDR2 is SYGVNS. The CDR3 has 14 amino acids. CDR3 DNA sequence: TGTGCCAGCAGTGATAGGGGTCGATCTGGCGAGCAGTACTTC. Protein product: CASSDRGRSGEQYF.

The chain joins TRBV30 to TRBJ1-5; the D gene is possibly TRBD1 (6 bases). V was pared by 2 bases and J by 4 bases, with 9 bases between. CDR3 length: 13 residues. From germline, CDR1 is GTSNPN and CDR2 SVGIG (reference sequence). The CDR3 region is CAWSTDRNQPQHF. The CDR3 coding sequence is TGTGCCTGGAGTACCGACAGGAATCAGCCCCAGCATTTT.

This clone was detected once. This rearrangement joins TRBV5-4 to TRBJ2-7, with D perhaps given as TRBD1 or TRBD2 (6 bases each). Germline-derived CDR1 and CDR2 are SGHNT and YYREEE (reference sequence). The CDR3 loop spans 16 amino acids. V lost 2 bases to trimming and J lost 0 bases, with 15 bases between them. The CDR3: CASSFSTGASSYEQYF. The CDR3 nucleotides are TGTGCCAGCAGCTTTTCGACGGGGGCCAGCTCCTACGAGCAGTACTTC.

The rearrangement joins TRBV29-1 to TRBJ2-7; a weak D match, TRBD2 (5 bases). Deletions cut 1 base from V and 5 bases from J, with 24 bases between. CDR3 length: 17 amino acids. From germline, CDR1 is SQVTM and CDR2 ANQGSEA. In DNA form, the CDR3 reads TGCAGCGTTGAAGGTACGACAACAGAAGGGAGATGGAACGAGCAGTACTTC. Residues: CSVEGTTTEGRWNEQYF.

This chain uses TRBV5-4 with TRBJ2-2; 14 bases agree with TRBD2. CDR3 length equals 18 residues. V gave up 4 bases and J gave up 4 bases; unmatched junction bases: 9. CDR1 and CDR2 (germline): SGHNT, YYREEE (reference sequence). The CDR3, as DNA: TGTGCCAGCAGCCAGGGACTAGCGGGAGTGGCGGGCACCGGGGAGCTGTTTTTT. Translation: CASSQGLAGVAGTGELFF. Full variable domain (remainder filled in from reference TRBV5-4 and TRBJ2-2): ETGVTQSPTHLIKTRGQQVTLRCSSQSGHNTVSWYQQALGQGPQFIFQYYREEENGRGNFPPRFSGLQFPNYSSELNVNALELDDSALYLCASSQGLAGVAGTGELFFGEGSRLTVL.

This chain connects TRBV5-1 to TRBJ2-1; TRBD1 agrees at 8 bases. V lost 6 bases to trimming and J lost 7 bases; unmatched junction nucleotides: 21. The CDR3 has 18 residues. Per the germline V gene, CDR1 is SGHRS and CDR2 is YFSETQ. The chain's CDR3 is CASTPLTSGGRVYNEQFF. CDR3 nucleotide sequence: TGCGCCAGCACCCCATTGACGTCAGGGGGCCGGGTTTATAATGAGCAGTTCTTC.